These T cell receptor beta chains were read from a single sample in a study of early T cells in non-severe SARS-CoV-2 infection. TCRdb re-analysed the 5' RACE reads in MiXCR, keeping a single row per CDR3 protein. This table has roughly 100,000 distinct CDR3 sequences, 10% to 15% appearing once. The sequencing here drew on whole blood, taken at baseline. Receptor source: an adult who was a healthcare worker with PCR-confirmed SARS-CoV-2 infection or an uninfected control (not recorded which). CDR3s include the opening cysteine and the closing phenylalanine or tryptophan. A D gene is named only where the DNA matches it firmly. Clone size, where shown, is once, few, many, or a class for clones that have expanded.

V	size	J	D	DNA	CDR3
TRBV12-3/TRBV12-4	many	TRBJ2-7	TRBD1	TGTGCCAGCAGGCCCCAGGCAGGGGGCTTCTACGAGCAGTACTTC	CASRPQAGGFYEQYF
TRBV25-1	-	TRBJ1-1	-	TGTGCCAGCACTACGAACACTGAAGCTTTCTTT	CASTTNTEAFF
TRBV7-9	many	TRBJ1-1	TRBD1	TGTGCCAGCAGCTGGACAGGATCAAACACTGAAGCTTTCTTT	CASSWTGSNTEAFF
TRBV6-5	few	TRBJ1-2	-	TGTGCCAGCAGTTACTCGACTCAGCGGGATGGCTACACCTTC	CASSYSTQRDGYTF
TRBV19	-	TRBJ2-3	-	TGTGCCAGTAGTAATAGGGGGCGGGGAGCAGATACGCAGTATTTT	CASSNRGRGADTQYF
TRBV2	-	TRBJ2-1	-	TGTGCCAGCAGTACTGGAGGCCCCTCCTACAATGAGCAGTTCTTC	CASSTGGPSYNEQFF
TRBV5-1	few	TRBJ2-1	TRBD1	TGCGCCAGCAGCGCACGACAGGGGTCGTACAATGAACAGTTCTTC	CASSARQGSYNEQFF
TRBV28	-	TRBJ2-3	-	TGTGCCAGCAGAGCCCAACGACACTGGCGGGTAAAGGATACGCAGTATTTT	CASRAQRHWRVKDTQYF
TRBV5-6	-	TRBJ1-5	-	TGTGCCAGCAGCTTGTCAGAGAACCAGCCCCAGCATTTT	CASSLSENQPQHF
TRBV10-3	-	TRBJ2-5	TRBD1	TGTGCCATCAGTGAATACCGTGACAGGGCGGAGACCCAGTACTTC	CAISEYRDRAETQYF
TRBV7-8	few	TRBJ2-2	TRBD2	TGTGCCAGCAGCTTAGAAGCTAGCGGGAGAATCACCGGGGAGCTGTTTTTT	CASSLEASGRITGELFF
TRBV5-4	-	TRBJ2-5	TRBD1	TGTGCCAGCAGCCCTGGGGGACAGAAACAAGAGACCCAGTACTTC	CASSPGGQKQETQYF
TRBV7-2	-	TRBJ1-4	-	TGTGCCAGCAGCTTCGGCCCGGCGGAAAAACTGTTTTTT	CASSFGPAEKLFF
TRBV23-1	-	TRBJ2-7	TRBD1	TGCGCCAGCAGTCTCAGGACAGGGGTTGGGGACGAGCAGTACTTC	CASSLRTGVGDEQYF
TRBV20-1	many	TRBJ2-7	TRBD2	TGCAGTGCTAGAGATGTAGCGGGAACCTCCTACGAGCAGTACTTC	CSARDVAGTSYEQYF
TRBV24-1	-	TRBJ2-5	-	TGTGCCACCAGTGATTTGATTGGGGAGACCCAGTACTTC	CATSDLIGETQYF
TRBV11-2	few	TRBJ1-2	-	TGTGCCAGCAGCTTAGAGGGGTTCTATGGCTACACCTTC	CASSLEGFYGYTF
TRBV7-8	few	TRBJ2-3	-	TGTGCCAGCAGCTTAGTGGGATCTGCGCCCGTCCGAGGTACGCAGTATTTT	CASSLVGSAPVRGTQYF
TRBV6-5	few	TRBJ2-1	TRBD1	TGTGCCAGCAGTCCCTTACGGGACAGTAGGAATGAGCAGTTCTTC	CASSPLRDSRNEQFF
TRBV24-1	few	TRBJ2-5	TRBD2	TGTGCCACCAGTGATGCAGCGGGAGCGGCGGAGACCCAGTACTTC	CATSDAAGAAETQYF
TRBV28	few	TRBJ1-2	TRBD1	TGTGCCAGCAGTTTTACCGGGACAGAGTATGGCTACACCTTC	CASSFTGTEYGYTF
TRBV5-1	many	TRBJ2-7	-	TGCGCCAGCAGCTTGAGGGGCCCTCGGGGCGAGCAGTACTTC	CASSLRGPRGEQYF
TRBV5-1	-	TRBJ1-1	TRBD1	TGCGCCAGCAGCTTTCGACAGGGGGCGAGGAACACTGAAGCTTTCTTT	CASSFRQGARNTEAFF
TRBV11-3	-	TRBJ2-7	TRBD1	TGTGCCAGCAGCTTAGGACAGGGGGCGGGCGAGCAGTACTTC	CASSLGQGAGEQYF
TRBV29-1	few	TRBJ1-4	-	TGCAGCGTTTGGGGATCGGGACATCAAGAAAAACTGTTTTTT	CSVWGSGHQEKLFF
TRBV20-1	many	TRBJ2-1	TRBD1	TGCAGTGCTACCGCCGGGACAGCATACAATGAGCAGTTCTTC	CSATAGTAYNEQFF
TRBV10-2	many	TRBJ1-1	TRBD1	TGCGCCAGCAGTGGCCCCGACTTGACAGGGAGCACTGAAGCTTTCTTT	CASSGPDLTGSTEAFF
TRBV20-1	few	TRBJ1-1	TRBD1	TGCAGTGCTAGAGATGGGACAGCGAACACTGAAGCTTTCTTT	CSARDGTANTEAFF
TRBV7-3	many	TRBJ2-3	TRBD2	TGTGCCAGCAGCACGGGGGGATACACAGATACGCAGTATTTT	CASSTGGYTDTQYF
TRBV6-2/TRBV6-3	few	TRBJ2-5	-	TGTGCCAGCAGTTACAGTATTCTGGGCTATGAAGAGACCCAGTACTTC	CASSYSILGYEETQYF
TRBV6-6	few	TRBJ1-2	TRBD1	TGTGCCAGCAGTTACCTGGACAGGGACTATGGCTACACCTTC	CASSYLDRDYGYTF
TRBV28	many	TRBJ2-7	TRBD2	TGTGCCAGCAGTTTTCGGGGGGGAATCTCCTACGAGCAGTACTTC	CASSFRGGISYEQYF
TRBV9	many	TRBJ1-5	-	TGTGCCAGCAGCCTCGGCGCAGACAATCAGCCCCAGCATTTT	CASSLGADNQPQHF